The 6 T cell receptor beta chains in this list originate from one sample, sequenced in a study of spatial heterogeneity in lung cancer. Time point of the sample: blood at routine non-recurrence follow-up after resection. From tumor, nontumor lung or frozen PBMC, whole RNA was taken unsorted for sequencing. TCRdb fed the 5' RACE reads into MiXCR, producing one record per CDR3 protein. The sample records about 120,000 distinct CDR3 sequences, more than 9% being singletons. This specimen was PBMCs, taken at follow-up. These receptors all stem from a male donor with early-stage non-small cell lung cancer.

In its sample, this clonotype was seen a few times. The V call is TRBV3-1, the J call TRBJ1-5; D unclear. This CDR3 comprises 14 residues. The V end lost 1 base, the J end lost 5 bases, and 9 bases lay between the germline ends. Per the germline V gene, CDR1 is LGHDT and CDR2 is YNNKEL (reference sequence). CDR3 sequence (DNA): TGTGCCAGCAGCCAAGCAGTGCTACATCAGCCCCAGCATTTT. Residues: CASSQAVLHQPQHF.

CDR3 DNA sequence: TGTGCCACCAGGGGGACTAGCGAGTACAATGAGCAGTTCTTC. Encoded protein: CATRGTSEYNEQFF. The chain employs TRBV24-1 and TRBJ2-1; TRBD2 aligns across 10 bases. This CDR3 contains 14 residues. V was clipped by 7 bases and J by 4 bases; unmatched bases: 3. Germline loops: CDR1 KGHDR, CDR2 SFDVKD.

The chain couples TRBV6-1 to TRBJ1-4, with D possibly matching TRBD1 (6 bases). Trimming left V 2 bases short and J 2 bases short, with 12 bases between. The CDR3 sequence is 16 residues long. CDR1 MNHNS and CDR2 SASEGT come from the germline V gene. The CDR3 DNA sequence: TGTGCCAGCAGTGAAACCCCGAGGGGGACTAATGAAAAACTGTTTTTT. Protein sequence: CASSETPRGTNEKLFF.

The V call is TRBV24-1, the J call TRBJ1-5, with 9 bases matching TRBD1. V shed 3 bases and J 4 bases; nucleotides not matched to a gene: 3. CDR1 and CDR2 (germline): KGHDR, SFDVKD. CDR3 length: 15 amino acids. This CDR3 reads CATSDTGGWNQPQHF. The CDR3 nucleotides are TGTGCCACCAGTGATACAGGGGGCTGGAATCAGCCCCAGCATTTT.

This clonotype is medium-sized. The chain recombines TRBV7-2 with TRBJ2-3; 9 positions match TRBD1. The J segment lost 5 bases and the V segment lost 2 bases, leaving 14 bases of the junction unmatched. CDR1 is SGHTA, CDR2 FQGNSA, per germline. CDR3 length: 18 amino acids. This CDR3 reads CASSLSPPRTGAGDTQYF. DNA for the CDR3: TGTGCCAGCAGCTTATCTCCCCCTCGGACAGGGGCCGGAGATACGCAGTATTTT.

The chain joins TRBV19 to TRBJ1-5; D is perhaps TRBD1 (5 bases). This CDR3 is built from 11 residues. V shed 3 bases and J shed 9 bases, with 6 bases lying between them. Germline CDR1 is LNHDA and CDR2 is SQIVND (reference sequence). This CDR3 is CASSIGGPQHF. DNA of the CDR3: TGTGCCAGTAGTATTGGGGGGCCCCAGCATTTT.